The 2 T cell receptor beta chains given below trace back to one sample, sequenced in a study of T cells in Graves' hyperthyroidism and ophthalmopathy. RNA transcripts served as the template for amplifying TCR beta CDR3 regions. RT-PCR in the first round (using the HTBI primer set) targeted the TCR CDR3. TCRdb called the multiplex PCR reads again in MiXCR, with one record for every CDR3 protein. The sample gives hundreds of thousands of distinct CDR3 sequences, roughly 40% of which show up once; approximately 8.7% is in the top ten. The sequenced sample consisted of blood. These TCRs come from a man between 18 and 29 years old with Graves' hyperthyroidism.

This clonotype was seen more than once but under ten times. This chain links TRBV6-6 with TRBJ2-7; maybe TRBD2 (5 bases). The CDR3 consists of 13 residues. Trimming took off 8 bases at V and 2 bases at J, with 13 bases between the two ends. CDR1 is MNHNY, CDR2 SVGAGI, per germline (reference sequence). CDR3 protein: CASGLRRAYEQYF. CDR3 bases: TGTGCCAGCGGACTGCGGAGAGCCTACGAGCAGTACTTC.

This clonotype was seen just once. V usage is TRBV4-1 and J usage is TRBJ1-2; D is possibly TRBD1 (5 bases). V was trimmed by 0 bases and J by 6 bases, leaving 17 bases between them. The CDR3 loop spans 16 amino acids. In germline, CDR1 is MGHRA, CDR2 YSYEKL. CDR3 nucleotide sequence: TGCGCCAGCAGCCAAGAGGGTGGTAGAGGGGCGCATGGCTACACCTTC. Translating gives CASSQEGGRGAHGYTF.